Each of the 24 T cell receptor beta chains below was sequenced from the same sample in a study of lymphopenia after photon versus proton radiotherapy. Repertoires were generated with immunoSEQ multiplex PCR, while TCRdb's copy carries only in-frame clones and drops some. The sample records approximately 65,000 clones, roughly 91% being singletons. The sequences come from peripheral blood, collected from a patient treated with photon-based radiotherapy. All receptors derive from a woman in her 70s with pancreatic cancer.

This chain uses TRBV15 with TRBJ1-5; D remains ambiguous. V lost 4 bases, J lost 0 bases, and 10 bases lay in between. Germline CDR1 LNHNV, CDR2 YYDKDF (reference sequence). This CDR3 is built from 15 residues. The CDR3 nucleotides read TGTGCCACCAGCAAAGGGATGGGTAGCAATCAGCCCCAGCATTTT. It is translated as CATSKGMGSNQPQHF.

The chain links TRBV6-1 to TRBJ2-5, with D maybe TRBD2 (5 bases). Germline assignment: CDR1 MNHNS and CDR2 SASEGT. Trimming took off 4 bases at V and 5 bases at J, with 14 bases between the two ends. This CDR3 region has 14 residues. The DNA for the CDR3 is TGTGCCAGCAGTGGGAACCCCGGGGTGGAGACCCAGTACTTC. Encoded protein: CASSGNPGVETQYF.

The rearrangement links TRBV7-8 to TRBJ2-5; TRBD1 matches 9 bases. The CDR3 runs 15 residues. V shed 5 bases, J shed 5 bases, and the junction held 9 bases outside the gene matches. Germline assignment: CDR1 SGHVS and CDR2 FQNEAQ. CDR3 bases: TGTGCCAGCAGCAGAGACAGGGGGACAGGGGAGACCCAGTACTTC. It codes for CASSRDRGTGETQYF.

The chain joins TRBV4-3 to TRBJ2-1; TRBD2 agrees at 16 bases. This CDR3 is built from 15 residues. CDR1 and CDR2 from the germline V gene are LGHNA and YSLEER. V was pared by 3 bases and J by 9 bases, with 2 bases of the junction left unmatched. As DNA, the CDR3 is TGCGCCAGCAGCCAGGGACTAGCGGGAGGGCGTGAGCAGTTCTTC. Residues: CASSQGLAGGREQFF.

This clone was recorded only once. The chain links TRBV27 to TRBJ2-4, with 7 nucleotides matching TRBD1. This CDR3 has 16 residues. Germline V gives CDR1 MNHEY, CDR2 SMNVEV (reference sequence). V lost 5 bases, J lost 1 base, and 8 bases stayed unmatched. CDR3 loop: CASSAQGYGAKNIQYF. For the CDR3, the DNA is TGTGCCAGCAGTGCACAGGGGTATGGGGCCAAAAACATTCAGTACTTC.

V usage is TRBV10-3 and J usage is TRBJ2-3; 8 bases map to TRBD2. From germline, CDR1 is ENHRY and CDR2 SYGVKD. This CDR3 is 15 amino acids long. J was trimmed by 6 bases and V by 3 bases; bases with no gene match: 8. CDR3 nucleotide sequence: TGTGCCATCAGTGATCCTGGGACTAGAGGGGATACGCAGTATTTT. Its protein is CAISDPGTRGDTQYF.

This rearrangement joins TRBV29-1 to TRBJ1-2, with D uncertain. Germline CDR1 reads SQVTM; CDR2 reads ANQGSEA. Trimming shortened V by 4 bases and J by 4 bases, and 10 bases separated the two germline ends. The CDR3 has 12 amino acids. The CDR3 nucleotides are TGCAGCGTTGGTGGAGGGCTCTATGGCTACACCTTC. Its translation: CSVGGGLYGYTF.

The rearrangement joins TRBV29-1 to TRBJ1-1, with D tentatively TRBD1 (5 bases). Germline V gene lookup returns CDR1 SQVTM and CDR2 ANQGSEA. V was shortened by 3 bases and J by 7 bases, with 9 bases between the two germline ends. This CDR3 spans 11 amino acids. CDR3 in DNA: TGCAGCGTTGAGCCGGGACTTGAAGCTTTCTTT. This translates into CSVEPGLEAFF.

The chain employs TRBV5-4 and TRBJ1-1, with a tentative D call TRBD1 (5 bases). CDR3 length: 15 residues. The V end lost 4 bases, the J end lost 4 bases, and 17 bases lay between the germline ends. Germline V lookup: CDR1 SGHNT, CDR2 YYREEE (reference sequence). The CDR3: CASSPDFGTRTEAFF. In DNA, the CDR3 is TGTGCCAGCAGCCCGGATTTTGGGACCCGCACTGAAGCTTTCTTT. Variable domain in full (rest from reference TRBV5-4 and TRBJ1-1): ETGVTQSPTHLIKTRGQQVTLRCSSQSGHNTVSWYQQALGQGPQFIFQYYREEENGRGNFPPRFSGLQFPNYSSELNVNALELDDSALYLCASSPDFGTRTEAFFGQGTRLTVV.

This sequence joins TRBV15 and TRBJ2-1; TRBD2 matches 11 bases. V shed 4 bases and J 10 bases; nucleotides not matched to a gene: 12. The CDR3 is 16 residues long. Germline CDR1 is LNHNV and CDR2 is YYDKDF (reference sequence). CDR3 loop: CATSITAGTSGKEQFF. The DNA of the CDR3 is TGTGCCACCAGCATCACAGCGGGGACTAGCGGAAAAGAGCAGTTCTTC.

This chain uses TRBV28 with TRBJ1-3; 10 bases are shared with TRBD1. Germline V gene sequence: CDR1 MDHEN, CDR2 SYDVKM. V was clipped by 7 bases and J by 5 bases; unmatched bases: 8. The CDR3 is 15 amino acids. This chain's CDR3 is CASTSWTGGRNTIYF. The CDR3 nucleotides are TGTGCCAGCACCTCATGGACAGGGGGAAGAAACACCATATATTTT.

The V and J genes are TRBV7-9 and TRBJ1-4; 8 bases are a match to TRBD1. V shed 1 base, J shed 6 bases, and the junction held 7 bases outside the gene matches. The germline gives CDR1 SEHNR, CDR2 FQNEAQ (reference sequence). This CDR3 is built from 16 residues. The CDR3 coding sequence is TGTGCCAGCAGCTTAGGTGCAGGGGGCCAGGATGAAAAACTGTTTTTT. Its protein product is CASSLGAGGQDEKLFF.

This chain joins TRBV18 and TRBJ1-1; unclear D gene. V lost 2 bases and J lost 7, with 14 bases in between. Looked up from germline, CDR1 is KGHSH and CDR2 is LQKENI. The CDR3 has 14 residues. The CDR3 region has the DNA TGTGCCAGCTCACCAAGCGAAGGGATTGGTGAAGCTTTCTTT. Amino acid sequence: CASSPSEGIGEAFF. Based on the CDR3 plus reference TRBV18 and TRBJ1-1, the full variable domain is NAGVMQNPRHLVRRRGQEARLRCSPMKGHSHVYWYRQLPEEGLKFMVYLQKENIIDESGMPKERFSAEFPKEGPSILRIQQVVRGDSAAYFCASSPSEGIGEAFFGQGTRLTVV.

The chain carries TRBV9 and TRBJ2-2; D not resolved. V lost 0 bases and J lost 4, with 7 bases in between. This CDR3 has 14 amino acids. Germline V gene data show CDR1 as SGDLS and CDR2 as YYNGEE. The CDR3 protein is CASSVGTGTGELFF. DNA for the CDR3: TGTGCCAGCAGCGTAGGGACCGGCACCGGGGAGCTGTTTTTT.

This rearrangement joins TRBV28 to TRBJ2-7, with D possibly being TRBD1 (7 bases). The germline CDR1 and CDR2 sequences are MDHEN and SYDVKM. The CDR3 is 15 amino acids. Trimming took 3 bases from V and 11 from J, leaving 23 bases between them. In DNA, the CDR3 is TGTGCCAGCAGTTTCTCGTCGCAGGGGGGCCGTAAGGAGTACTTC. Translating gives CASSFSSQGGRKEYF.

This rearrangement joins TRBV7-9 to TRBJ2-3; TRBD2 agrees at 7 bases. CDR1 is SEHNR, CDR2 FQNEAQ, per germline (reference sequence). The CDR3 covers 15 residues. V lost 5 bases, J lost 4 bases, and 9 bases stayed unmatched. CDR3 sequence (DNA): TGTGCCAGCAGCACGGGTGGCGGGAGCGCAGATACGCAGTATTTT. Its protein is CASSTGGGSADTQYF. Full variable domain (rest looked up from reference TRBV7-9 and TRBJ2-3): DTGVSQNPRHKITKRGQNVTFRCDPISEHNRLYWYRQTLGQGPEFLTYFQNEAQLEKSRLLSDRFSAERPKGSFSTLEIQRTEQGDSAMYLCASSTGGGSADTQYFGPGTRLTVL.

This chain links TRBV5-1 with TRBJ2-7; TRBD1 matches at 10 bases. V trimming: 0 bases; J trimming: 5 bases; junction bases outside the gene matches: 5. CDR1 is SGHRS, CDR2 YFSETQ, per germline. This CDR3 region has 15 residues. DNA of the CDR3: TGCGCCAGCAGCTTGGGGGACAGGGGCCCCAACGAGCAGTACTTC. Encoded protein: CASSLGDRGPNEQYF.

V is TRBV5-4 and J is TRBJ2-1, with TRBD2 matching 7 bases. Germline lookup yields CDR1 SGHNT and CDR2 YYREEE (reference sequence). The CDR3 loop spans 15 amino acids. Trimming took 4 bases from V and 7 from J; bases not matched to a gene: 11. The CDR3 spells CASSPNSGSGNEQFF. The CDR3 nucleotides are TGTGCCAGCAGCCCGAATAGCGGGTCTGGGAATGAGCAGTTCTTC.

V usage is TRBV5-4 and J usage is TRBJ2-2; 8 bases line up with TRBD2. The V and J ends lost 0 bases and 3 bases, in that order; junction bases with no gene match: 4. The CDR3 has 16 residues. Looked up from germline, CDR1 is SGHNT and CDR2 is YYREEE (reference sequence). The CDR3 DNA reads as TGTGCCAGCAGCTTGGGGACTAGCAGCGACACCGGGGAGCTGTTTTTT. Protein sequence: CASSLGTSSDTGELFF.

This chain joins TRBV18 and TRBJ1-2; TRBD1 matches 7 bases. The CDR3 contains 14 residues. Germline V CDR1 and CDR2: KGHSH, LQKENI. With 3 bases clipped from V and 3 bases from J, the junction kept 4 bases outside the gene matches. The CDR3 here is CASSPRQGDYGYTF. The CDR3 DNA reads as TGTGCCAGCTCACCCCGCCAGGGGGACTATGGCTACACCTTC. Combining the CDR3 with reference TRBV18 and TRBJ1-2 gives the whole variable domain NAGVMQNPRHLVRRRGQEARLRCSPMKGHSHVYWYRQLPEEGLKFMVYLQKENIIDESGMPKERFSAEFPKEGPSILRIQQVVRGDSAAYFCASSPRQGDYGYTFGSGTRLTVV.

The J gene is TRBJ2-1, the V gene TRBV4-3; 10 nucleotides match TRBD2. The CDR3 is 19 residues long. The V gene's germline CDR1 is LGHNA and CDR2 YSLEER. Trimming at V came to 1 base and at J to 4 bases, leaving 13 bases not matched to a gene. The CDR3 DNA is TGCGCCAGCAGCCAAGGGACGTCCTCAACTAGCGGGGCTTACAATGAGCAGTTCTTC. This gives the protein CASSQGTSSTSGAYNEQFF.

V is TRBV19 and J is TRBJ2-7; 7 bases are a match to TRBD1. The V and J ends lost 6 bases and 0 bases, in that order; junction bases with no gene match: 8. CDR3 length equals 15 residues. The germline V gene has CDR1 LNHDA and CDR2 SQIVND (reference sequence). The DNA for the CDR3 is TGTGCCAGTAGCCCGGGACAGTTTTACTCCTACGAGCAGTACTTC. It yields the protein CASSPGQFYSYEQYF.

V usage is TRBV7-2 and J usage is TRBJ1-5, with a possible D match to TRBD1 (5 bases). V lost 2 bases, J lost 2 bases, and 10 bases lay in between. The CDR3 loop spans 15 amino acids. In germline, CDR1 is SGHTA, CDR2 FQGNSA. The CDR3 nucleotides are TGTGCCAGCAGCTTACGGGTGGGGGGCAATCAGCCCCAGCATTTT. Residues: CASSLRVGGNQPQHF.

The chain is built from TRBV7-2 and TRBJ2-5; 13 bases align to TRBD2. Looked up from germline, CDR1 is SGHTA and CDR2 is FQGNSA. Trimming removed 4 bases from V and 4 bases from J; junction bases left unmatched: 6. CDR3 size: 16 residues. CDR3 DNA sequence: TGTGCCAGCAGCTCGACACTAGCGGGGGGGGCAGAGACCCAGTACTTC. This encodes CASSSTLAGGAETQYF. Using reference TRBV7-2 and TRBJ2-5 for the parts outside the CDR3, the full variable domain is GAGVSQSPSNKVTEKGKDVELRCDPISGHTALYWYRQSLGQGLEFLIYFQGNSAPDKSGLPSDRFSAERTGGSVSTLTIQRTQQEDSAVYLCASSSTLAGGAETQYFGPGTRLLVL.